Below, one TCR beta chain is given with its context. Its antigen is as yet unknown. The authors ran a second PCR of about 6 to 12 cycles using a sample-barcoded 5' primer and a J-beta primer mix. TCRdb reanalysed the 5' RACE reads using MiXCR and keeps one entry per CDR3 protein. The sample has more than 650,000 distinct CDR3 sequences, about 26% seen once; the top ten hold approximately 2.9%. Trimming cost V 1 base and J 7 bases; bases outside gene matches: 5. The CDR3 totals 14 residues. Germline lookup yields CDR1 GTSNPN and CDR2 SVGIG (reference sequence). The data originate from a study of blood T cells in healthy people across ages. Study context: With template switching, about one barcoded beta molecule was captured per two T cells.

Study outcomes and limitations: Per million T cells, TCR beta diversity dropped about linearly as age rose.

These sequences were also reported in another study, on T cells of mothers and their children. According to that study: Sample barcodes and 2-4 random nucleotides were added by the M1S primer of the second PCR.

The sequencing input was blood. The chain links TRBV30 to TRBJ1-4; 8 bases are a match to TRBD1. The receptor was derived from a boy between 10 and 17 years old in good health. Here the CDR3 reads CAWSGPGGVEKLFF. The CDR3 DNA follows: TGTGCCTGGAGTGGGCCAGGGGGCGTTGAAAAACTGTTTTTT.